These 29 T cell receptor beta chains originate from one sample sequenced in a study of CD8+ T cells in alopecia areata. Separation of pooled cutaneous lymph node cells was by sorting with CD4, CD8alpha, NKG2D, NKG2ACE and other markers. RNA extraction and reverse transcription yielded cDNA as sequencing template. Repertoires were generated with immunoSEQ multiplex PCR, while TCRdb's copy carries only in-frame clones and drops some. Sampling found approximately 19,000 clones, none seen once. Material: CD8+ T cells sorted from a lymph node. The receptors shown here come from a C3H/HeJ mouse with alopecia areata. For this mouse line, the MHC haplotype is H2-k.

The table lists this clone with many counts. The genes are named according to mouse. The read comes to an end 4 residues before the CDR3 does, leaving the germline J gene to fill in the end. The chain has TRBV13-3 and TRBJ2-1, with a tentative D call TRBD1 (6 bases). V gave up 5 bases and J gave up 4 bases, with 10 bases separating them. Germline V CDR1 and CDR2: NNHDY, SYVADS. The length of the CDR3 is 13 residues. The CDR3 region is CASSAGQYAEQFF. CDR3 DNA, as far as it was read: TGTGCCAGCAGCGCGGGACAATATGCT.

This clone was recorded a few times. The gene symbols are mouse symbols. The read ends 4 residues shy of where the CDR3 ends; the end is completed using the germline J gene. The J gene is TRBJ2-1, the V gene TRBV5; 10 positions match TRBD2. CDR1 and CDR2 from the germline V gene are LGHNA and YNLKQL (reference sequence). The CDR3 is made up of 16 amino acids. The chain's CDR3 is CASSQDWGGAWAEQFF. Partial CDR3 DNA: TGTGCCAGCAGCCAAGACTGGGGGGGCGCCTGGGCT.

In the case of this clone: Gene names are the mouse ones. Read coverage stops 4 residues before the CDR3 terminus; the germline J gene supplies the remainder. The V call is TRBV1, the J call TRBJ1-2, with TRBD1 matching over 10 bases. Germline CDR1 NSQYPW, CDR2 LRSPGD (reference sequence). V lost 0 bases and J lost 0; bases outside the gene matches: 4. The CDR3 sequence is 17 residues long. The CDR3 spells CTCSADGTGASNSDYTF. The covered CDR3 bases are TGCACCTGCAGTGCAGATGGGACAGGGGCCTCAAACTCC.

This clone was found a few times. Gene names denote mouse genes. Sequencing ends 4 residues short of the CDR3 end; the germline J gene provides the rest. The genes are TRBV19 and TRBJ2-1; the match to TRBD1 covers 8 bases. The V segment lost 0 bases and the J segment 6 bases; nucleotides outside the gene matches: 2. Germline lookup yields CDR1 FNHDT and CDR2 SITEND (reference sequence). The CDR3 is 14 amino acids. The CDR3 loop reads CASSIVRGLAEQFF. CDR3 DNA (partial): TGTGCCAGCAGTATAGTCAGGGGGCTTGCT.

Many counts were recorded for this clone. At residue 11, the DNA translation does not agree with TCRdb's protein; the protein displayed here is the one encoded by the DNA. Mouse gene names apply. The read is 3 residues too short to cover the CDR3 end, so that end is filled in from the germline J gene. The rearrangement joins TRBV13-3 to TRBJ1-3; D gene unclear. Germline CDR1 is NNHDY and CDR2 is SYVADS. The CDR3 loop spans 14 amino acids. Trimming cost V 2 bases and J 1 base, with 7 bases left between them. The CDR3 loop reads CASSEFRSGNTLYF. The part of the CDR3 DNA that was read is TGTGCCAGCAGTGAATTCAGATCTGGAAATACG.

This clone appeared a few times. Translating the DNA gives a protein that differs from the TCRdb entry at residue 11; the protein shown here is that DNA translation. Gene and germline names: mouse. The read comes to an end 3 residues before the CDR3 does, leaving the germline J gene to fill in the end. The chain carries TRBV12-1 and TRBJ1-3; perhaps TRBD1 as D (5 bases). The CDR3 covers 14 residues. Between the trimmed V and J ends, which lost 0 bases and 3 bases, there was a span of 8 bases. Looked up from germline, CDR1 is SGHSN and CDR2 is HYEKVE. CDR3 DNA, as far as it was read: TGTGCCAGCTCTCTCGGAGGGGATGGAAATACG. Protein: CASSLGGDGNT. The entire CDR3 protein is CASSLGGDGNTLYF.

This clone was counted at least ten times. Genes and germline come from the mouse. The read halts 4 residues ahead of the CDR3 end, with the missing end drawn from the germline J gene. The same CDR3 can be traced to other DNA sequences in this sample. The rearrangement joins TRBV13-3 to TRBJ2-5; 9 bases map to TRBD1. V was pared by 5 bases and J by 3 bases, with 1 base of the junction left unmatched. CDR1 is NNHDY and CDR2 is SYVADS in the germline V gene. The CDR3 contains 13 residues. The CDR3 loop reads CASRTGGQDTQYF. CDR3 DNA (partial): TGTGCCAGCAGGACAGGGGGACAAGAC.

The table lists this clone with a few counts. Each gene name is a mouse one. The observed sequence ends 4 residues before the CDR3 terminus, with the missing tail filled in from the germline J gene. This chain links TRBV19 with TRBJ1-4; the D is unclear. Trimming took off 1 base at V and 0 bases at J, with 7 bases between the two ends. The CDR3 is 15 amino acids. Germline assignment: CDR1 FNHDT and CDR2 SITEND (reference sequence). The chain's CDR3 is CASSITDISNERLFF. The sequenced CDR3 bases are TGTGCCAGCAGTATAACAGATATTTCCAACGAA.

About this clone: Gene names are mouse gene names. The CDR3 end lies 4 residues beyond the end of the read and is filled in from the germline J gene. The V call is TRBV14, the J call TRBJ2-5; 8 positions agree with TRBD1. The V segment lost 5 bases and the J segment 0 bases; nucleotides outside the gene matches: 5. Per germline, CDR1 SGHDT and CDR2 FRDEAV. This CDR3 has 15 amino acids. Incomplete CDR3 DNA: TGTGCCAGCAGCCCGACAGGGGATAACCAAGAC. Residues: CASSPTGDNQD. The CDR3, in full, reads CASSPTGDNQDTQYF.

This clone occurred many times. The genes and germline here are from mouse. The read terminates 4 residues before the CDR3 end, so the remaining end is supplied by the germline J gene. The chain uses TRBV19 and TRBJ2-5; tentative D call: TRBD2 (6 bases). The CDR3 loop spans 14 amino acids. CDR1 and CDR2 (germline): FNHDT, SITEND (reference sequence). V shed 2 bases and J shed 3 bases, with 10 bases lying between them. The CDR3 loop reads CASSMSLGQDTQYF. Incomplete CDR3 DNA: TGTGCCAGCAGTATGTCGCTGGGGCAAGAC.

About this clone: Germline and genes here are mouse. Coverage ceases 4 residues before the CDR3 finishes, and the germline J gene fills in the end. The J gene is TRBJ2-7, the V gene TRBV13-2; 7 bases map to TRBD2. The CDR3 loop spans 13 amino acids. CDR1 is NNHNN, CDR2 SYGAGS, per germline (reference sequence). The CDR3 loop is CASGARTGDEQYF. CDR3 DNA, as far as it was read: TGTGCCAGCGGTGCCCGGACTGGAGAT.

The sample holds a few counts of this clone. At residue 12, the TCRdb protein and translated DNA are inconsistent; the protein given comes from the DNA. Genes here carry mouse names. From the germline J gene comes the end of the CDR3, since the read stops 3 residues before it. The V and J genes are TRBV19 and TRBJ1-3, with D possibly being TRBD1 (5 bases). There are 15 residues in the CDR3. V lost 2 bases, J lost 0 bases, and 9 bases lay in between. Germline assignment: CDR1 FNHDT and CDR2 SITEND (reference sequence). This CDR3 reads CASSMDTDSGNTLYF. The CDR3 DNA, read in part, is TGTGCCAGCAGTATGGACACAGATTCTGGAAATACG.

This clone was seen ten or more times. Gene names and germline refer to mouse. The CDR3 extends 4 residues past the end of the read, so its final part is completed from the germline J gene. The chain is built from TRBV13-3 and TRBJ2-7, with 9 bases lining up with TRBD2. There are 15 residues in the CDR3. Germline V gene data show CDR1 as NNHDY and CDR2 as SYVADS. CDR3 DNA, as far as it was read: TGTGCCAGCAGTGATGCATCCTGGGGGGGGTAT. Amino acid sequence: CASSDASWGGY. The whole CDR3 sequence is CASSDASWGGYEQYF.

Details on this clone: Mouse germline and gene names are used. The observed sequence ends 4 residues before the CDR3 terminus, with the missing tail filled in from the germline J gene. The chain couples TRBV13-1 to TRBJ2-7; no firm D call. Germline V CDR1 and CDR2: NSHNY, SYGAGN. This CDR3 region has 12 residues. CDR3 residues: CASSPTPYEQYF. The sequenced CDR3 bases are TGTGCCAGCAGTCCGACTCCGTAT.

With regard to this clone: Any gene name here is a mouse gene name. The read halts 4 residues ahead of the CDR3 end, with the missing end drawn from the germline J gene. This chain uses TRBV13-1 with TRBJ1-2; the D gene is possibly TRBD1 (6 bases). This CDR3 spans 14 amino acids. Germline V gives CDR1 NSHNY, CDR2 SYGAGN. Trimming removed 1 base from V and 3 bases from J, with 10 bases in between. The CDR3 reads CASSDRGADSDYTF. The CDR3 DNA, read in part, is TGTGCCAGCAGTGATCGGGGGGCGGACTCC.

Turning to this clone: Gene names denote mouse genes. The read falls 4 residues short of the CDR3 end, and the missing part is taken from the germline J gene. The rearrangement links TRBV5 to TRBJ1-1, with TRBD1 identical over 8 bases. Germline V CDR1 and CDR2: LGHNA, YNLKQL (reference sequence). The CDR3 length is 14 residues. V trimming: 6 bases; J trimming: 1 base; junction bases outside the gene matches: 4. Incomplete CDR3 DNA: TGTGCCAGCAGGAGGGGGACAGGGAACACA. Translating it yields CASRRGTGNT. The entire CDR3 reads CASRRGTGNTEVFF.

This clone was counted at least ten times. Genes and germline are mouse. CDR3 amino acids: CASSATGGARDYTF. Partial CDR3 DNA: TGTGCCAGCAGTGCGACTGGGGGGGCGCGC. This chain joins TRBV13-3 and TRBJ1-2; tentatively, D is TRBD1 (6 bases). Read coverage stops 4 residues before the CDR3 terminus; the germline J gene supplies the remainder. The CDR3 consists of 14 residues. Germline loops: CDR1 NNHDY, CDR2 SYVADS.

The sample holds many counts of this clone. The gene symbols are mouse symbols. The sequenced fragment ends 4 residues before the CDR3 boundary, so the rest is inferred from the germline J gene. The chain combines TRBV14 with TRBJ1-1; 9 nucleotides align to TRBD1. This CDR3 region has 12 residues. CDR1 and CDR2 (germline): SGHDT, FRDEAV. CDR3 bases read: TGTGCCAGCAGTCGGGACAGGGCA. This translates into CASSRDRA. The whole CDR3 protein reads CASSRDRAEVFF. Looking up the rest from reference TRBV14 and TRBJ1-1 gives the full variable domain: EAGVTQSPRYAVLQEGQAVSFWCDPISGHDTLYWYQQPRDQGPQLLVYFRDEAVIDNSQLPSDRFSAVRPKGTNSTLKIQSAKQGDTATYLCASSRDRAEVFFGKGTRLTVV.

For this clone: Mouse gene names apply. The read terminates 4 residues ahead of where the CDR3 ends, so the germline J gene completes it. The rearrangement links TRBV19 to TRBJ2-7; the match to TRBD2 covers 10 bases. Germline lookup yields CDR1 FNHDT and CDR2 SITEND (reference sequence). CDR3 length equals 14 residues. Incomplete CDR3 DNA: TGTGCCAGCAGTATTGACTGGGGGGTAGAT. This gives the protein CASSIDWGVD. The complete CDR3 reads CASSIDWGVDEQYF.

This clone was detected a few times. Any gene name here is a mouse gene name. The read stops 4 residues short of the end of the CDR3; the missing end is completed from the germline J gene. V and J are TRBV13-3 and TRBJ2-3; 9 bases align to TRBD1. The CDR3 consists of 16 residues. The germline CDR1 and CDR2 sequences are NNHDY and SYVADS. V shed 0 bases, J shed 0 bases, and the junction held 2 bases outside the gene matches. CDR3 region: CASSDADRGSAETLYF. The CDR3 DNA, read in part, is TGTGCCAGCAGTGATGCCGACAGGGGGAGTGCAGAA.

This clone occurred a few times. Gene names refer to mouse genes. The DNA ends 4 residues before the CDR3 does, and the rest of the CDR3 is filled in from the germline J gene. V gene TRBV5 combines with J gene TRBJ1-2; weak D call: TRBD1 (5 bases). Trimming removed 0 bases at V and 0 bases at J, with 8 bases between. The germline V gene has CDR1 LGHNA and CDR2 YNLKQL (reference sequence). CDR3 size: 15 residues. Incomplete CDR3 DNA: TGTGCCAGCAGCCAAGAGTGGGGGACAAACTCC. This encodes CASSQEWGTNS. The whole CDR3 protein reads CASSQEWGTNSDYTF.

This clone appeared many times. The gene names here belong to mouse. Read data end 4 residues before the CDR3 end; the end is taken from the germline J gene. The rearrangement uses TRBV19 and TRBJ1-4, with D possibly matching TRBD1 (5 bases). Looked up from germline, CDR1 is FNHDT and CDR2 is SITEND (reference sequence). V lost 2 bases, J lost 3 bases, and 8 bases lay in between. This CDR3 comprises 14 residues. The CDR3 bases that were read are TGTGCCAGCAGTATTGGGGGGGCCAACGAA. Protein: CASSIGGANE. The whole CDR3 reads CASSIGGANERLFF.

This clone has at least ten counts. The genes and germline here are from mouse. The read ends 4 residues shy of where the CDR3 ends; the end is completed using the germline J gene. The V gene is TRBV13-3, the J gene TRBJ2-7; 10 positions match TRBD1. The CDR3 sequence is 15 residues long. The germline CDR1 and CDR2 sequences are NNHDY and SYVADS. The chain's CDR3 is CASSDVGDRGYEQYF. The CDR3 DNA, read in part, is TGTGCCAGCAGTGATGTTGGGGACAGGGGTTAT.

This clone was seen more than once but under ten times. The listed genes are named as in mouse. The CDR3 is cut off 4 residues early in the read; its end comes from the germline J gene. The chain carries TRBV17 and TRBJ2-5, with 11 bases fitting TRBD2. This CDR3 has 14 residues. Per germline, CDR1 MNHDT and CDR2 YYDKIL. The CDR3 DNA, read in part, is TGTGCTAGCAGTAGGGACTGGGGGGAAGAC. Translated, it gives CASSRDWGED. The entire CDR3 protein reads CASSRDWGEDTQYF.

Many counts were recorded for this clone. All gene names here are mouse names. The read halts 4 residues ahead of the CDR3 end, with the missing end drawn from the germline J gene. The gene calls are TRBV1 and TRBJ2-7; D possibly matches TRBD1 or TRBD2 (6 bases each). The germline gives CDR1 NSQYPW, CDR2 LRSPGD (reference sequence). This CDR3 is 15 amino acids long. The ends were cut back, 1 base at V and 3 bases at J, with 13 bases in the middle. The DNA read from the CDR3 is TGCACCTGCAGTGCAGGGGGGGACAAAAACTAT. This sequence encodes CTCSAGGDKNY. Given in full, the CDR3 is CTCSAGGDKNYEQYF.

A remark on this clone: The genes and germline here are from mouse. The sequenced fragment ends 4 residues before the CDR3 boundary, so the rest is inferred from the germline J gene. The V and J genes are TRBV13-1 and TRBJ1-4; tentatively, D is TRBD1 (6 bases). The CDR3 consists of 15 residues. Germline values: CDR1 NSHNY, CDR2 SYGAGN. The V and J ends lost 3 bases and 0 bases respectively, with 9 bases between them. The covered CDR3 bases are TGTGCCAGCAGTGGAGGGGGTTTTTCCAACGAA. Its protein product is CASSGGGFSNE. The full-length CDR3 reads as CASSGGGFSNERLFF.

This clone was counted ten times or more. The DNA translation disagrees with the TCRdb protein at residue 8, so the protein in this description comes from the DNA. Genes and germline are mouse. From the germline J gene comes the end of the CDR3, since the read stops 3 residues before it. The chain links TRBV1 to TRBJ1-3; D is undetermined. V was shortened by 6 bases and J by 5 bases, with 5 bases between the two germline ends. This CDR3 comprises 11 residues. CDR1 and CDR2 from the germline V gene are NSQYPW and LRSPGD (reference sequence). The sequenced part of the CDR3 DNA is TGCACCTGCAGCTACAGAAATACG. Its protein is CTCSYRNT. The whole CDR3 sequence is CTCSYRNTLYF.

This clone appeared many times. Gene names refer to mouse genes. The sequence runs out 4 residues before the end of the CDR3; the remainder is reconstructed from the germline J gene. The chain is built from TRBV19 and TRBJ1-2; possible D gene TRBD1, 5 bases. CDR1 is FNHDT and CDR2 is SITEND in the germline V gene (reference sequence). CDR3 size: 14 residues. V lost 3 bases, J lost 0 bases, and 9 bases lay in between. CDR3 DNA, as far as it was read: TGTGCCAGCAGTAGCCGGACATCAAACTCC. Encoded protein: CASSSRTSNS. The whole CDR3 region reads CASSSRTSNSDYTF.

This clone showed up many times. Gene names are the mouse ones. The read falls 4 residues short of the CDR3 end, and the missing part is taken from the germline J gene. The chain is built from TRBV13-3 and TRBJ1-2, with TRBD1 matching 7 bases. With 4 bases clipped from V and 0 bases from J, the junction kept 3 bases outside the gene matches. Germline CDR1 is NNHDY and CDR2 is SYVADS. The CDR3 is 14 amino acids. CDR3 bases read: TGTGCCAGCAGTCCGACAGGGCCAAACTCC. Translating gives CASSPTGPNS. The CDR3 in its entirety is CASSPTGPNSDYTF.